The T cell receptor beta chain under discussion was sequenced for a study of blood T cell repertoires in COVID-19. Study background: Sites in the United States, Italy and Spain provided acute and convalescent COVID-19 samples.

TCRdb keeps only in-frame clones here, not all; method: immunoSEQ multiplex PCR. This sample yields about 90,000 clones, of which 81% are seen a single time; about 13% belongs to the top ten. The clonotype was recovered from a human donor in a cohort sampled during active COVID-19. The material sequenced was peripheral blood.

Here the CDR3 reads CASSREVPLPLAANEKLFF. The CDR3 bases are TGCGCCAGCAGCCGAGAAGTACCGCTCCCCCTTGCGGCTAATGAAAAACTGTTTTTT. The chain carries TRBV4-1 and TRBJ1-4; D gene ambiguous. V shed 4 bases and J shed 3 bases, with 24 bases lying between them. Germline V gene sequence: CDR1 MGHRA, CDR2 YSYEKL. The CDR3 consists of 19 residues.